This paragraph covers one TCR beta chain sequence. Its target is unknown. This entry belongs to a study of radiotherapy plus CTLA-4 blockade in lung cancer. Overall study: The study recorded objective responses in 15% to 20% of patients and disease control in roughly 34%. General observations from the study: TCR clones originating in tumors grew in number in blood after radiotherapy plus ipilimumab. Early blood T cell clone changes and increased post-radiation serum interferon-beta were reportedly the strongest response predictors.

Ipilimumab CTLA-4 blockade and focal radiation were given to patients with chemo-refractory metastatic non-small-cell lung cancer. TCRdb's copy holds only in-frame clones and misses some; the assay was immunoSEQ multiplex PCR. The data hold around 100,000 clones, with more than 65% observed a single time. Material: peripheral blood, obtained from a patient treated with radiotherapy plus ipilimumab. This TCR derives from a human donor with non-small cell lung cancer that progressed on radiotherapy plus ipilimumab. Some clones in this sample may be carry-over from other donors' samples.

The CDR3 reads CASSPMIRDRNSYEQYF. CDR3 sequence (DNA): TGTGCCAGCTCACCAATGATCCGTGACAGGAACTCCTACGAGCAGTACTTC. The V and J genes are TRBV18 and TRBJ2-7; D perhaps matches TRBD1 (6 bases). Looked up from germline, CDR1 is KGHSH and CDR2 is LQKENI. Trimming pared 2 bases from V and 0 bases from J, leaving 17 bases between. This CDR3 contains 17 residues.